This TCR beta chain originates from a study of control samples from healthy donors and cancer patients. After removal of 7 bases from V and 7 bases from J, the junction contained 10 bases not matched to a gene. The CDR3 contains 14 residues. The germline V gene has CDR1 LNHDA and CDR2 SQIVND (reference sequence). Here immunoSEQ multiplex PCR was the method, and the copy in TCRdb shows in-frame clones only, minus some. The sample lists roughly 50,000 clones, just over 90% seen once, with 0.7% to 0.85% in the top ten. This TCR derives from a man aged 25-45 years with colorectal cancer. Sequences were obtained from PBMCs. The chain has TRBV19 and TRBJ1-1, with TRBD1 matching over 9 bases. The CDR3 sequence: CASTQTGGRGEAFF. CDR3 bases: TGTGCCAGTACCCAAACAGGGGGCCGAGGTGAAGCTTTCTTT.